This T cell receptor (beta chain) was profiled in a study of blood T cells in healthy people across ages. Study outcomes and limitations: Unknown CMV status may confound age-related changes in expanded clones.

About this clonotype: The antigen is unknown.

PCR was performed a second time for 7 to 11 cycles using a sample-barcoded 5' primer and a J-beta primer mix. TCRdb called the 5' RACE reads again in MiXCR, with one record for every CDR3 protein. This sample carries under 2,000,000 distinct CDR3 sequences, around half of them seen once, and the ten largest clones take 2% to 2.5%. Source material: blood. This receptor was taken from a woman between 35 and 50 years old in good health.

The CDR3 protein is CASSSDLAGATSTDTQYF. CDR3 sequence (DNA): TGTGCCAGCAGCTCCGATCTAGCGGGAGCAACCAGCACAGATACGCAGTATTTT. This chain joins TRBV7-3 and TRBJ2-3; 10 bases match TRBD2. Germline-derived CDR1 and CDR2 are SGHTA and FQGTGA. The CDR3 spans 18 residues. Germline trimming cut 4 bases from V and 0 bases from J; bases unmatched to any gene: 10.